This note documents a single T cell receptor beta chain sequence. Germline CDR1 and CDR2: MNHEY and SVGAGI. There are 15 residues in the CDR3. Trimming took 1 base from V and 2 from J, leaving 12 bases between them. The data are from a study of cytomegalovirus exposure and HLA in healthy donors. Both 60 Vbeta primers and 13 Jbeta primers went into the PCR. Some clones are missing from TCRdb's copy, which holds only in-frame ones; the method was immunoSEQ multiplex PCR. The sample has about 130,000 clones, approximately 78% seen once. This TCR came from a female donor in good health and CMV-seronegative. The chain recombines TRBV6-5 with TRBJ2-7; D is perhaps TRBD1 (5 bases). Sequenced: PBMCs. CDR3 sequence reads: CASSYFQGAAYEQYF. The CDR3 nucleotides read TGTGCCAGCAGTTACTTCCAGGGTGCAGCCTACGAGCAGTACTTC.